Below are 8 T cell receptor beta chains sequenced from a single sample in a study of blood T cell repertoires in COVID-19 (TCRdb year 2020). The library relied on the immunoSEQ multiplex PCR assay. TCRdb limited this immuneACCESS table to in-frame rearrangements with V and J called. A share of clones is missing; checked studies link under half to unresolved V genes, and the rest is unexplained. Recorded for this sample are 95,000 to 110,000 clones; around 90% of them occurred a single time. The ten biggest clones cover roughly 1.2% of the sample. Specimen: peripheral blood. Receptors were obtained from a woman under 40 with acute or convalescent COVID-19.

This clone was seen a handful of times. V and J are TRBV7-6 and TRBJ1-1; the D gene is possibly TRBD1 (6 bases). Germline lookup yields CDR1 SGHVS and CDR2 FNYEAQ. With 0 bases removed from V and 0 bases from J, the gap between germline ends came to 14 bases. This CDR3 is 17 amino acids long. The CDR3 sequence: CASSLATIGQLNTEAFF. In DNA, the CDR3 is TGTGCCAGCAGCTTAGCGACGATCGGACAGTTGAACACTGAAGCTTTCTTT.

This clone is a singleton in its sample. This sequence joins TRBV28 and TRBJ1-5; D is unresolved. V dropped 4 bases and J dropped 3 bases, with 13 bases sitting between them. The CDR3 length is 15 residues. The germline V gene has CDR1 MDHEN and CDR2 SYDVKM. The CDR3 loop reads CASSSDGLANQPQHF. Here the CDR3 DNA reads TGTGCCAGCAGTTCCGACGGATTAGCCAATCAGCCCCAGCATTTT.

In this sample, this clone turned up once. The chain carries TRBV2 and TRBJ2-3, with D tentatively TRBD1 (5 bases). V dropped 7 bases and J dropped 0 bases, with 14 bases sitting between them. Germline V lookup: CDR1 SNHLY, CDR2 FYNNEI. This CDR3 contains 15 residues. The CDR3 sequence is CASNQGTLSTDTQYF. In DNA, the CDR3 is TGTGCCAGCAACCAGGGTACCTTAAGCACAGATACGCAGTATTTT. The whole variable domain, filled in from reference TRBV2 and TRBJ2-3, reads EPEVTQTPSHQVTQMGQEVILRCVPISNHLYFYWYRQILGQKVEFLVSFYNNEISEKSEIFDDQFSVERPDGSNFTLKIRSTKLEDSAMYFCASNQGTLSTDTQYFGPGTRLTVL.

The chain carries TRBV27 and TRBJ2-2; D might be TRBD1 (5 bases). V was shortened by 3 bases and J by 0 bases, with 11 bases between the two germline ends. Germline V gives CDR1 MNHEY, CDR2 SMNVEV (reference sequence). This CDR3 comprises 16 residues. For the CDR3, the DNA is TGTGCCAGCAGTTTCTCAGGGTGGTCGAACACCGGGGAGCTGTTTTTT. Its protein product is CASSFSGWSNTGELFF.

This clone has just one count. The chain joins TRBV28 to TRBJ2-5; maybe TRBD1 (6 bases). V gave up 1 base and J gave up 1 base, with 7 bases separating them. The CDR3 length is 14 residues. Germline V gives CDR1 MDHEN, CDR2 SYDVKM. CDR3 residues: CASSLSGVQETQYF. The CDR3 DNA reads as TGTGCCAGCAGTTTATCAGGGGTCCAAGAGACCCAGTACTTC.

V usage is TRBV27 and J usage is TRBJ2-2, with unresolved D. Trimming removed 4 bases from V and 1 base from J, with 13 bases in between. CDR1 is MNHEY, CDR2 SMNVEV, per germline (reference sequence). The CDR3 consists of 16 residues. Written as DNA, the CDR3 is TGTGCCAGCAGTTCCCATCACCAGGTGAACACCGGGGAGCTGTTTTTT. It codes for CASSSHHQVNTGELFF.

As regards this clone: A read error may account for a junction end that differs from germline. This chain uses TRBV10-2 with TRBJ1-6; D perhaps matches TRBD1 (5 bases). Germline lookup yields CDR1 WSHSY and CDR2 SAAADI. This CDR3 is built from 13 residues. As DNA, the CDR3 is TGCGCCAGCAGTGATAGACGGGGCGGGAGCACAGACTTT. Its protein product is CASSDRRGGSTDF.

The rearrangement uses TRBV4-1 and TRBJ2-1; 8 bases are shared with TRBD1. This CDR3 is built from 13 residues. From germline, CDR1 is MGHRA and CDR2 YSYEKL. V shed 3 bases, J shed 7 bases, and the junction held 2 bases outside the gene matches. The CDR3 DNA sequence: TGCGCCAGCAGCCACCAGGGGGCAAATGAGCAGTTCTTC. The encoded protein is CASSHQGANEQFF.